The 29 T cell receptor beta chains in this list originate from one sample, sequenced in a study of T cells in Graves' hyperthyroidism and ophthalmopathy. Amplified TCR beta CDR3 regions came from RNA transcripts. The HTBI set primed first-round TCR CDR3 RT-PCR. MiXCR, applied by TCRdb to the multiplex PCR reads, yields one record per CDR3 protein. The table has around 690,000 distinct CDR3 sequences, roughly 17% seen once. The sequenced material came from blood. All receptors derive from a man aged 50 to 60 with Graves' hyperthyroidism.

This clonotype was counted at least ten times. The chain is built from TRBV30 and TRBJ2-7, with 9 nucleotides matching TRBD2. The CDR3 is 16 residues long. Unmatched junction bases numbered 7, after V lost 1 base and J lost 0 bases. Germline loops: CDR1 GTSNPN, CDR2 SVGIG (reference sequence). CDR3 region: CAWSDIAGVASYEQYF. In DNA, the CDR3 is TGTGCCTGGAGTGATATAGCGGGAGTGGCCTCCTACGAGCAGTACTTC.

Remarks on this clonotype: A much larger clone is a single base away; this may be a read error. The chain uses TRBV5-5 and TRBJ2-7; D remains unclear. From germline, CDR1 is SGHKS and CDR2 YYEKEE (reference sequence). The V gene lost 4 bases and the J gene lost 3 bases, with 14 bases spanning the gap. The CDR3 is 14 amino acids. This CDR3 is CASSTDHGDYEQYF. CDR3 in DNA: TGTGCCAGCAGCACGGACCATGGGGACTACGAGCAGTACTTC.

Only a few counts were recorded for this clonotype. The rearrangement uses TRBV7-2 and TRBJ1-1, with D uncertain. Trimming shortened V by 5 bases and J by 1 base, and 11 bases separated the two germline ends. Germline assignment: CDR1 SGHTA and CDR2 FQGNSA. The CDR3 is made up of 14 amino acids. As DNA, the CDR3 is TGTGCCAGCAGCCCCTCCCCTTCGAACACTGAAGCTTTCTTT. The encoded protein is CASSPSPSNTEAFF.

In this sample, this clonotype turned up many times. The gene calls are TRBV28 and TRBJ2-3; 9 bases agree with TRBD2. The germline gives CDR1 MDHEN, CDR2 SYDVKM. This CDR3 is built from 15 residues. V was pared by 8 bases and J by 5 bases, with 11 bases of the junction left unmatched. CDR3 sequence reads: CASSGSGRNQDTQYF. In nucleotides, the CDR3 is TGTGCCAGCTCCGGAAGCGGGAGGAATCAAGATACGCAGTATTTT.

The V gene is TRBV28, the J gene TRBJ2-7; D is uncertain. The CDR3 is made up of 12 amino acids. The V end was cut by 2 bases, the J end by 9 bases, with 11 bases between. Germline values: CDR1 MDHEN, CDR2 SYDVKM. Written as DNA, the CDR3 is TGTGCCAGCAGTTTAGATTTGTTGGGGCAGTACTTC. This translates into CASSLDLLGQYF.

The chain couples TRBV19 to TRBJ2-1; 14 bases are shared with TRBD2. Trimming cost V 9 bases and J 0 bases; bases outside gene matches: 7. Germline V gives CDR1 LNHDA, CDR2 SQIVND (reference sequence). The CDR3 extends over 17 amino acids. CDR3 in DNA: TGTGCCAGCCATTGGACTAGCGGGAGGAGCTCCTACAATGAGCAGTTCTTC. Its protein product is CASHWTSGRSSYNEQFF.

This chain connects TRBV30 to TRBJ2-7, with D perhaps matching TRBD1 (5 bases). Germline V CDR1 and CDR2: GTSNPN, SVGIG (reference sequence). The V end was cut by 2 bases, the J end by 7 bases, with 15 bases between. CDR3 size: 13 residues. Here the CDR3 reads CAWSWVGVVEQYF. CDR3 DNA sequence: TGTGCCTGGAGTTGGGTAGGGGTGGTTGAGCAGTACTTC.

V and J are TRBV6-2 or TRBV6-3 and TRBJ2-5; D not resolved. V dropped 0 bases and J dropped 5 bases, with 7 bases sitting between them. From germline, CDR1 is MNHEY and CDR2 SVGEGT. The CDR3 loop spans 13 amino acids. This CDR3 is CASSYSLFETQYF. CDR3 DNA: TGTGCCAGCAGTTACTCCCTTTTTGAGACCCAGTACTTC.

This clonotype was counted at least ten times. The J gene is TRBJ1-5, the V gene TRBV27; TRBD1 matches at 7 bases. The CDR3 extends over 14 amino acids. V lost 4 bases and J lost 4; bases outside the gene matches: 4. Germline CDR1 MNHEY, CDR2 SMNVEV (reference sequence). The CDR3 region is CASSSRTGNQPQHF. In DNA form, the CDR3 reads TGTGCCAGCAGTTCCCGGACAGGAAATCAGCCCCAGCATTTT.

The chain couples TRBV20-1 to TRBJ2-3; 7 positions match TRBD2. Losses at the gene ends were 0 bases for V and 2 bases for J; bases not matched to a gene: 5. Germline CDR1 is DFQATT and CDR2 is SNEGSKA (reference sequence). The CDR3 is 15 residues long. The CDR3, as DNA: TGCAGTGCTAGAGAAGGCGGGAGCGCCACAGATACGCAGTATTTT. This translates into CSAREGGSATDTQYF.

The rearrangement uses TRBV4-1 and TRBJ1-5; TRBD1 matches at 8 bases. Germline V gives CDR1 MGHRA, CDR2 YSYEKL. The CDR3 runs 16 residues. With V trimmed by 1 base and J by 6 bases, 8 bases remained unmatched. CDR3 sequence (DNA): TGCGCCAGCAGCCAAGTAGGACAGGGTCCCCGTCAGCCCCAGCATTTT. It is translated as CASSQVGQGPRQPQHF.

This clonotype was recorded at least ten times. The chain combines TRBV28 with TRBJ1-2, with 9 bases lining up with TRBD1. Germline trimming cut 6 bases from V and 8 bases from J; bases unmatched to any gene: 7. There are 13 residues in the CDR3. CDR1 MDHEN and CDR2 SYDVKM come from the germline V gene. The CDR3 DNA reads as TGTGCCAGCAGACCACAGGGGGCGCAGGGCTACACCTTC. It codes for CASRPQGAQGYTF.

This clonotype came up many times. The CDR3 reads CASSLVGPGVESPLHF. The CDR3 DNA reads as TGTGCCAGCAGCTTAGTTGGCCCGGGGGTGGAATCACCCCTCCACTTT. The chain employs TRBV7-2 and TRBJ1-6; D possibly corresponds to TRBD1 (5 bases). Germline V gene lookup returns CDR1 SGHTA and CDR2 FQGNSA. The length of the CDR3 is 16 residues. V lost 1 base, J lost 10 bases, and 17 bases lay in between.

This clonotype has at least ten counts. The chain carries TRBV11-2 and TRBJ1-2; D gene unclear. Germline loops: CDR1 SGHAT, CDR2 FQNNGV. This CDR3 is built from 13 residues. The V gene lost 8 bases and the J gene lost 4 bases, with 14 bases spanning the gap. The CDR3, as DNA: TGTGCCAGCTCTCGGACCGCCGGCTATGGCTACACCTTC. Its translation: CASSRTAGYGYTF.

The V gene is TRBV9, the J gene TRBJ2-3; 7 bases agree with TRBD2. J gave up 5 bases and V 6 bases, and 12 bases lay outside the gene matches. This CDR3 has 15 amino acids. Germline V gene lookup returns CDR1 SGDLS and CDR2 YYNGEE. CDR3 nucleotide sequence: TGTGCCAGCACCAAGGGAGGGGTCCGGGGAGATACGCAGTATTTT. Its protein product is CASTKGGVRGDTQYF.

This clonotype has ten or more counts. The rearrangement joins TRBV2 to TRBJ2-2; D is tentatively TRBD1 or TRBD2 (5 bases each). V lost 9 bases and J 5 bases, leaving 19 bases between the germline ends. This CDR3 region has 15 residues. Germline lookup yields CDR1 SNHLY and CDR2 FYNNEI. For the CDR3, the DNA is TGTGCCAGTAGATCCGACAGCGGCGGTACCGGGGAGCTGTTTTTT. Its translation is CASRSDSGGTGELFF.

Details on this clonotype: An end of the junction does not agree with germline; a read error may underlie this. The chain carries TRBV4-2 and TRBJ2-7; the match to TRBD2 covers 7 bases. Looked up from germline, CDR1 is LGHNA and CDR2 is YNFKEQ. The CDR3 loop spans 14 amino acids. The CDR3 bases are TGTGCCAGCATCCAAGGCGGGAGCTCCTACGAGCAGTACTTC. Amino acid sequence: CASIQGGSSYEQYF.

There are a few counts of this clonotype. The J gene is TRBJ1-6, the V gene TRBV3-1, with no clear D. Germline V gene sequence: CDR1 LGHDT, CDR2 YNNKEL (reference sequence). The CDR3 sequence is 13 residues long. V shed 6 bases and J shed 9 bases, with 12 bases lying between them. The CDR3, as DNA: TGTGCCAGCAGTCCACAAAGGACTTCACCCCTCCACTTT. This gives the protein CASSPQRTSPLHF.

This clonotype was counted many times. V and J are TRBV2 and TRBJ2-7, with 7 nucleotides matching TRBD2. CDR3 length equals 15 residues. J lost 3 bases, V lost 2 bases, and 7 bases had no gene match. The germline V gene encodes CDR1 SNHLY and CDR2 FYNNEI. CDR3 bases: TGTGCCAGCAGTGAACTAGCGGCGAGGGTCTACGAGCAGTACTTC. It encodes CASSELAARVYEQYF. Drawing the rest from reference TRBV2 and TRBJ2-7, the complete variable domain is EPEVTQTPSHQVTQMGQEVILRCVPISNHLYFYWYRQILGQKVEFLVSFYNNEISEKSEIFDDQFSVERPDGSNFTLKIRSTKLEDSAMYFCASSELAARVYEQYFGPGTRLTVT.

There are a few counts of this clonotype. The V and J genes are TRBV10-3 and TRBJ1-4, with D tentatively TRBD1 (6 bases). The CDR3 length is 16 residues. Trimming took 0 bases from V and 3 from J, leaving 11 bases between them. The germline CDR1 and CDR2 sequences are ENHRY and SYGVKD. CDR3 in DNA: TGTGCCATCAGTGAGTCTCGGTACAGGGCTAATGAAAAACTGTTTTTT. Its translation: CAISESRYRANEKLFF.

The chain is built from TRBV24-1 and TRBJ2-5; TRBD1 matches at 9 bases. Germline V gives CDR1 KGHDR, CDR2 SFDVKD. V lost 3 bases, J lost 3 bases, and 4 bases stayed unmatched. The CDR3 runs 15 residues. This CDR3 reads CATSDRDRGEETQYF. CDR3 nucleotide sequence: TGTGCCACCAGTGATAGAGACAGGGGGGAAGAGACCCAGTACTTC.

This clonotype has a handful of counts. This chain joins TRBV28 and TRBJ2-5, with 14 bases identical to TRBD2. The CDR3 is made up of 13 amino acids. CDR1 and CDR2 from the germline V gene are MDHEN and SYDVKM. The V segment lost 4 bases and the J segment 13 bases; nucleotides outside the gene matches: 5. The CDR3 coding sequence is TGTGCCAGCAGTTCCGGGACTAGCGGGAGACCGTACTTC. It specifies CASSSGTSGRPYF.

This clonotype was observed at least ten times. This chain links TRBV19 with TRBJ1-5; D ambiguous. Germline V gives CDR1 LNHDA, CDR2 SQIVND (reference sequence). Trimming stripped 6 bases from V and 3 bases from J, with 15 bases between. This CDR3 spans 15 amino acids. The CDR3 loop is CASSLTDGNNQPQHF. CDR3 bases: TGTGCCAGTAGCCTCACCGACGGGAACAATCAGCCCCAGCATTTT.

A word on this clonotype: One base away lies a much larger clone, so this may be a sequencing read error. The chain has TRBV30 and TRBJ2-3; 7 bases match TRBD2. V shed 8 bases and J 1 base; nucleotides not matched to a gene: 18. Germline V CDR1 and CDR2: GTSNPN, SVGIG (reference sequence). The CDR3 consists of 17 residues. The CDR3: CARTPFIAGDRTDTQYF. The CDR3 bases are TGTGCCCGGACACCGTTCATCGCGGGAGATCGCACAGATACGCAGTATTTT.

The chain employs TRBV6-2 or TRBV6-3 and TRBJ2-3; D tentatively fits TRBD1 or TRBD2 (5 bases each). The germline V and J ends were trimmed by 5 bases and 2 bases, with 17 bases remaining between them. From germline, CDR1 is MNHEY and CDR2 SVGEGT. The CDR3 runs 16 residues. In DNA, the CDR3 is TGTGCCAGCAGTAGCCTTCGGGACGGAGTCACAGATACGCAGTATTTT. Translation gives CASSSLRDGVTDTQYF.

This clonotype was picked up a small number of times. CDR3 protein: CASSTAGTENTEAFF. The CDR3, as DNA: TGTGCCAGCAGTACAGCCGGGACGGAAAACACTGAAGCTTTCTTT. The chain links TRBV27 to TRBJ1-1; D perhaps matches TRBD1 (5 bases). CDR1 and CDR2 from the germline V gene are MNHEY and SMNVEV (reference sequence). V shed 5 bases and J shed 2 bases, with 15 bases lying between them. The CDR3 loop spans 15 amino acids.

A single count supports this clonotype. V gene TRBV20-1 combines with J gene TRBJ2-7, with no clear D. Trimming stripped 6 bases from V and 2 bases from J, with 17 bases between. The CDR3 loop spans 14 amino acids. CDR1 and CDR2 (germline): DFQATT, SNEGSKA (reference sequence). This CDR3 reads CSATWTPAPYEQYF. The CDR3 nucleotides are TGCAGTGCAACGTGGACCCCAGCACCCTACGAGCAGTACTTC.

This clonotype was recorded many times. CDR3 loop: CASSYRDRGGTEQFF. CDR3 nucleotide sequence: TGTGCCAGCAGTTACCGGGACAGGGGAGGCACTGAGCAGTTCTTC. The J gene is TRBJ2-1, the V gene TRBV27, with 10 bases identical to TRBD1. The germline V gene encodes CDR1 MNHEY and CDR2 SMNVEV (reference sequence). V dropped 4 bases and J dropped 9; count of bases not matched to a gene: 9. CDR3 length equals 15 residues.

The chain is built from TRBV25-1 and TRBJ2-7, with TRBD2 identical over 9 bases. Trimming at V came to 1 base and at J to 5 bases, leaving 18 bases not matched to a gene. Germline V gene data show CDR1 as MGHDK and CDR2 as SYGVNS. This CDR3 has 19 amino acids. The CDR3 loop reads CASSEFRRPSSGRTHEQYF. DNA of the CDR3: TGTGCCAGCAGTGAATTCCGCCGCCCCAGTAGCGGGAGAACCCACGAGCAGTACTTC.